Listed below are T cell receptor beta chains from one sample, sequenced in a study of beta chain features in type 1 diabetes. Clones were sequenced by immunoSEQ multiplex PCR, and TCRdb holds only the in-frame ones, with some missing. The repertoire holds about 220,000 clones, with roughly a tenth as singletons. Sequenced material: central memory CD4+ T cells from blood. These TCRs come from a man between 18 and 35 years old in good health. Each CDR3 is given with its conserved first and last residue. A D gene is named only where the DNA matches it firmly. Clone size appears in some rows only: once, few, many, or a class for an expanded clone.

J	D	size	V	DNA	CDR3
TRBJ2-7	TRBD2	many	TRBV29-1	TGCAGCGCCAATAGCGGGACCCACGAGCAGTACTTC	CSANSGTHEQYF
TRBJ2-6	-	many	TRBV4-1	TGCGCCAGCAGCCAGTTATCTCACAGGGACGACAACGTCCTGACTTTC	CASSQLSHRDDNVLTF
TRBJ2-3	TRBD2	-	TRBV2	TGTGCCAGCAGGGGACTAGCGGGAGTAATATCGGATACGCAGTATTTT	CASRGLAGVISDTQYF
TRBJ2-3	TRBD2	few	TRBV19	TGTGCCAGTTCCAAACTTCTAGCGGGAGCTCCAGATACGCAGTATTTT	CASSKLLAGAPDTQYF
TRBJ2-7	TRBD1	-	TRBV6-1	TGTGCCAGCAGACAGGGACAGGTCTACGAGCAGTACTTC	CASRQGQVYEQYF
TRBJ2-5	TRBD2	few	TRBV11-2	TGTGCCAGCAGCTTTGGAAGCGGGAGGCACCAAGAGACCCAGTACTTC	CASSFGSGRHQETQYF
TRBJ2-3	-	few	TRBV15	TGTGCCACCAGCAGAGTTGGTAATCTTCCCACAGATACGCAGTATTTT	CATSRVGNLPTDTQYF
TRBJ2-1	-	-	TRBV19	TGTGCCAGTAGTATCGATGAGCTCCGCAATGAGCAGTTCTTC	CASSIDELRNEQFF
TRBJ1-1	-	few	TRBV5-6	TGTGCCAGCAGCTTTGTCGGGACCGAAGAAGCTTTCTTT	CASSFVGTEEAFF
TRBJ2-7	TRBD1	few	TRBV2	TGTGCCAGCATGGGACAGGGAGCCTACGAGCAGTACTTC	CASMGQGAYEQYF
TRBJ2-6	-	-	TRBV9	TGTGCCAGCAGCGTAGACTGGGGGGCCAACGTCCTGACTTTC	CASSVDWGANVLTF
TRBJ2-1	TRBD1	-	TRBV10-3	TGTGCCATCAGTGAGTTACAGGGGGCCAATGAGCAGTTCTTC	CAISELQGANEQFF
TRBJ1-2	-	few	TRBV7-9	TGTGCCAGCAGCTTAGTAGGGGGAGGTGGCTACACCTTC	CASSLVGGGGYTF
TRBJ2-1	TRBD1	many	TRBV6-5	TGTGCCAGCAGCCGGACAGGGTCAAGCAATGAGCAGTTCTTC	CASSRTGSSNEQFF
TRBJ2-7	-	few	TRBV28	TGTGCCAGCAGTCTAGGGCGCTACGAGCAGTACTTC	CASSLGRYEQYF
TRBJ2-2	-	-	TRBV6-6	TGTGCCAGCAGTCCACACGACATCTTCACCGGGGAGCTGTTTTTT	CASSPHDIFTGELFF
TRBJ2-5	-	-	TRBV5-1	TGCGCCAGCAGACCGGGACCCGGAGGGGAGACCCAGTACTTC	CASRPGPGGETQYF
TRBJ2-7	-	few	TRBV18	TGTGCCAGCTCACCTTCCCACGAGCAGTACTTC	CASSPSHEQYF
TRBJ1-1	-	-	TRBV7-9	TGTGCCAGCAGCCCCTGGGGACACCTGAACACTGAAGCTTTCTTT	CASSPWGHLNTEAFF
TRBJ2-3	TRBD1	few	TRBV30	TGTGCCTGGAGAACAGGGGGCCTCACAGATACGCAGTATTTT	CAWRTGGLTDTQYF
TRBJ2-2	TRBD2	once	TRBV7-2	TGTGCCAGCAGCAGGGGACTAGCGGACACCGGGGAGCTGTTTTTT	CASSRGLADTGELFF
TRBJ2-2	-	few	TRBV7-2	TGTGCCAGCAGCCTACAGGGCGGGTACACCGGGGAGCTGTTTTTT	CASSLQGGYTGELFF
TRBJ2-7	TRBD2	many	TRBV2	TGTGCCAGCAGTGGCGGGAGGGGGTACGAGCAGTACTTC	CASSGGRGYEQYF
TRBJ1-2	-	few	TRBV7-9	TGTGCCAGCAGCCGGGACGGCGAAAACTATGGCTACACCTTC	CASSRDGENYGYTF
TRBJ2-2	TRBD2	-	TRBV9	TGTGCCAGCAGCGTAAATCTAGCGGGAGACACCGGGGAGCTGTTTTTT	CASSVNLAGDTGELFF
TRBJ2-1	-	few	TRBV7-2	TGTGCCAGCAGCTTTGCAAACTCCTACAATGAGCAGTTCTTC	CASSFANSYNEQFF
TRBJ2-3	-	many	TRBV6-6	TGTGCCAGCAGTTTACAGGCTACGGGCACAGATACGCAGTATTTT	CASSLQATGTDTQYF
TRBJ1-1	-	few	TRBV7-9	TGTGCCAGCAGCTTATTCTCGACAGTGAACACTGAAGCTTTCTTT	CASSLFSTVNTEAFF